These 4 T cell receptor beta chains were sequenced from one sample in a study of identical twins. One entry per CDR3 protein, called by TCRdb with MiXCR from the 5' RACE reads. Among 260,000 or so distinct CDR3 sequences listed, 6% to 8.5% were seen once. These same data were also listed under a study on yellow fever vaccine responses in identical twins.

Sequenced input: CD8+ T cells sorted from blood. Source of these receptors: a woman aged 18-29 years in good health.

This clonotype was counted only a few times. V usage is TRBV2 and J usage is TRBJ2-3; 7 nucleotides match TRBD2. Germline CDR1 is SNHLY and CDR2 is FYNNEI. CDR3 length: 15 residues. V shed 2 bases, J shed 0 bases, and the junction held 2 bases outside the gene matches. The CDR3 spells CASSEWRESTDTQYF. The CDR3 DNA reads TGTGCCAGCAGTGAATGGCGGGAGAGCACAGATACGCAGTATTTT.

This clonotype was counted a few times. The rearrangement uses TRBV12-5 and TRBJ2-1; D uncertain. Germline V lookup: CDR1 LGHNT, CDR2 FRNRAP. The CDR3 loop spans 12 amino acids. V was pared by 3 bases and J by 7 bases, with 7 bases between. CDR3: CASGFGPNEQFF. The DNA for the CDR3 is TGTGCTAGTGGTTTCGGGCCAAATGAGCAGTTCTTC. Filled out from reference TRBV12-5 and TRBJ2-1, the complete variable domain reads DARVTQTPRHKVTEMGQEVTMRCQPILGHNTVFWYRQTMMQGLELLAYFRNRAPLDDSGMPKDRFSAEMPDATLATLKIQPSEPRDSAVYFCASGFGPNEQFFGPGTRLTVL.

In this sample, this clonotype turned up many times. The rearrangement joins TRBV28 to TRBJ2-3; 8 bases fit TRBD1. The CDR3 has 16 amino acids. The V gene's germline CDR1 is MDHEN and CDR2 SYDVKM. V shed 5 bases and J 3 bases; nucleotides not matched to a gene: 10. CDR3 sequence reads: CASSISSGGGTDTQYF. CDR3 bases: TGTGCCAGCAGTATCTCTTCAGGGGGCGGAACAGATACGCAGTATTTT.

This clonotype has just a few counts. The CDR3, as DNA: TGTGCCATCTGGGACCCTAGCACAGATACGCAGTATTTT. Translating gives CAIWDPSTDTQYF. The chain uses TRBV24-1 and TRBJ2-3; D is possibly TRBD1 or TRBD2 (5 bases each). Germline V gives CDR1 KGHDR, CDR2 SFDVKD. V lost 11 bases and J lost 0, with 11 bases in between. This CDR3 spans 13 amino acids.